Sequencing of this TCR beta chain was carried out in a study of identical twins. The germline V and J ends were trimmed by 0 bases and 8 bases, with 9 bases remaining between them. CDR1 KGHDR and CDR2 SFDVKD come from the germline V gene. This CDR3 contains 13 residues. TCRdb redid the calling of the 5' RACE reads with MiXCR, one entry per CDR3 protein. The data hold over 550,000 distinct CDR3 sequences, with less than 9% observed a single time. The same sample was also used in a study of yellow fever vaccine responses in identical twins.

This TCR was sampled from a woman younger than 35 in good health. The V and J genes are TRBV24-1 and TRBJ1-2; D unresolved. The specimen was PBMCs. The CDR3 is CATSDLAGFGYTF. The DNA of the CDR3 is TGTGCCACCAGTGATTTGGCCGGGTTCGGCTACACCTTC.